One TCR beta chain is described in this entry. Using RNA transcripts as the source, TCR beta CDR3 regions were amplified. Carried out on the TCR CDR3, a first-round RT-PCR used the HTBI primer set. TCRdb recomputed calls from the multiplex PCR reads with MiXCR, one row per CDR3 protein. This table holds 550,000 to 650,000 distinct CDR3 sequences, about 15% found once. These data come from a study of T cells in Graves' hyperthyroidism and ophthalmopathy. Germline V gene sequence: CDR1 LGHDT, CDR2 YNNKEL (reference sequence). V was pared by 1 base and J by 4 bases, with 11 bases between. CDR3 length equals 15 residues.

The sample consisted of blood. V is TRBV3-1 and J is TRBJ1-3, with a tentative D call TRBD1 (6 bases). The TCR originated in a woman between 40 and 55 years old with Graves' hyperthyroidism. The CDR3 region is CASSQVRGGGNTIYF. The CDR3 DNA reads as TGTGCCAGCAGCCAAGTCAGGGGAGGAGGAAACACCATATATTTT.